This T cell receptor (beta chain) was captured in a study of blood T cell repertoires in COVID-19. Germline trimming cut 1 base from V and 7 bases from J; bases unmatched to any gene: 6. This CDR3 is built from 14 residues. The V gene's germline CDR1 is MGHRA and CDR2 YSYEKL. This clone was seen once. Original analysis: Amplification with reference gene primers provided the estimates of nucleated cell counts. Clones were sequenced by immunoSEQ multiplex PCR, and TCRdb holds only the in-frame ones, with some missing. V, J and clone size are those of that table, while D and trimming were read from the DNA. Here the sample spans approximately 220,000 clones, around 87% being singletons.

Sequenced: peripheral blood. This chain links TRBV4-1 with TRBJ1-2; 7 nucleotides agree with TRBD1. The sequence was collected from a man in his fifties or sixties with acute or convalescent COVID-19. CDR3: CASSQGVQGGGYTF. As DNA, the CDR3 is TGCGCCAGCAGCCAAGGAGTGCAGGGGGGTGGCTACACCTTC.